The sample holds many counts of the clone carrying this T cell receptor beta chain. The antigen is undetermined. This specimen comes from a study of T-cell reconstitution after alpha-beta-depleted transplantation in children. Study results and caveats: Approximately two months post-transplant, alpha-beta T cells reportedly originated from several hundred expanded graft clones. It was newly produced T cells that mostly accounted for T-cell counts and diversity one year after transplant. Where some patients showed high TCRbeta diversity at day 60, it came from recipient T cells and thymic progenitors that had survived.

Trimming pared 5 bases from V and 0 bases from J, leaving 14 bases between. Germline lookup yields CDR1 SGHAT and CDR2 FQNNGV. CDR3 length: 17 residues. Molecular barcoding with unique molecular identifiers was used for the TCRbeta library. TCRdb itself ran the PCR reads through MiXCR, one entry per CDR3 protein. The sample consists of some 120,000 distinct CDR3 sequences, 9.7% of them appearing once. The chain carries TRBV11-2 and TRBJ2-6; D may be TRBD1 (5 bases). The receptor was derived from a girl less than two years old who had a stem cell transplant for combined immunodeficiency, so the T cells may come from the graft donor. Sequences were derived from PBMCs, mostly from graft donor cells, sampled 180 days after TCRalphabeta/CD19-depleted stem cell transplant. This CDR3 is CASSPSAQASGANVLTF. CDR3 coding DNA: TGTGCCAGCAGCCCATCCGCACAGGCCTCTGGGGCCAACGTCCTGACTTTC.